The rows below give T cell receptor beta chains drawn from one sample of a study of T-cell memory formation after mild COVID-19. TCRdb re-derived calls from the 5' RACE reads in MiXCR, one entry per CDR3 protein. This table has 450,000 or so distinct CDR3 sequences, approximately 23% appearing once. Sequenced input: PBMCs or a T cell subset sorted from them (not recorded which). The source of these receptors is an adult woman who had mild COVID-19 (a few samples of this study predate the infection). Cell type and time point are not known. The CDR3 runs from the conserved cysteine through the conserved F or W. D genes are given only for firm matches. Size tells how often a clone was seen (once, few, many) or the class of an expanded clone, and some rows leave it out.

D	V	J	size	CDR3	DNA
TRBD2	TRBV7-9	TRBJ2-3	-	CASSLVVAGAHWADTQYF	TGTGCCAGCAGCTTAGTTGTAGCGGGGGCTCATTGGGCAGATACGCAGTATTTT
-	TRBV6-1	TRBJ2-5	few	CASSTPVGALETQYF	TGTGCCAGCAGTACCCCGGTGGGGGCCTTGGAGACCCAGTACTTC
-	TRBV10-2	TRBJ2-1	few	CASSFPTLVAGRPYNEQFF	TGCGCCAGCAGTTTCCCTACCTTAGTGGCGGGGCGGCCTTACAATGAGCAGTTCTTC
TRBD1	TRBV5-4	TRBJ1-6	few	CASSVWTGALHSPLHF	TGTGCCAGCAGCGTATGGACAGGGGCCTTACATTCACCCCTCCACTTT
-	TRBV29-1	TRBJ2-5	-	CSARGSGLEQETQYF	TGCAGCGCCAGAGGGTCAGGGCTGGAACAAGAGACCCAGTACTTC
TRBD1	TRBV7-9	TRBJ1-1	few	CASRPGDRRNTEAFF	TGTGCCAGCAGGCCTGGGGACAGGCGGAACACTGAAGCTTTCTTT
TRBD2	TRBV12-3/TRBV12-4	TRBJ2-3	few	CASSLFWTSSLDTQYF	TGTGCCAGCAGTTTATTCTGGACTAGCAGTTTGGATACGCAGTATTTT
TRBD1	TRBV24-1	TRBJ1-2	-	CATSDRDSLYGYTF	TGTGCCACCAGTGACCGGGACAGCCTCTATGGCTACACCTTC
TRBD1	TRBV6-5	TRBJ2-7	-	CASSTPRQGDSYEQYF	TGTGCCAGCAGTACCCCTCGACAGGGTGACAGCTACGAGCAGTACTTC
TRBD1	TRBV4-1	TRBJ2-2	-	CASSHRTGANTGELFF	TGCGCCAGCAGCCATAGGACAGGGGCGAACACCGGGGAGCTGTTTTTT
-	TRBV7-2	TRBJ2-3	few	CASSLYRNTDTQYF	TGTGCCAGCAGCTTATACCGTAACACAGATACGCAGTATTTT
-	TRBV12-3/TRBV12-4	TRBJ2-2	few	CASCLTAANTGELFF	TGTGCCAGCTGCTTGACAGCTGCGAACACCGGGGAGCTGTTTTTT
TRBD2	TRBV6-5	TRBJ2-5	-	CASSYSKGSGSSMLETQYF	TGTGCCAGCAGTTACTCGAAGGGTAGCGGGAGTTCGATGCTAGAGACCCAGTACTTC
-	TRBV28	TRBJ2-2	-	CASRGTSTGELFF	TGTGCCAGCAGGGGAACTAGCACCGGGGAGCTGTTTTTT
-	TRBV5-1	TRBJ1-3	-	CASSPAPRISSGNTIYF	TGCGCCAGCAGCCCTGCCCCCAGAATTTCATCTGGAAACACCATATATTTT
TRBD1	TRBV25-1	TRBJ1-6	-	CASGRQGYDSPLHF	TGTGCCAGCGGCCGACAGGGGTATGATTCACCCCTCCACTTT
-	TRBV2	TRBJ2-2	-	CATWTGELFF	TGTGCCACCTGGACCGGGGAGCTGTTTTTT
-	TRBV11-3	TRBJ2-7	-	CASSIPGQRYEQYF	TGTGCCAGCAGTATACCGGGACAACGCTACGAGCAGTACTTC
-	TRBV5-1	TRBJ2-1	-	CASSLEAAGPYNEQFF	TGCGCCAGCAGCTTGGAAGCGGCCGGTCCCTATAATGAGCAGTTCTTC
-	TRBV18	TRBJ2-7	-	CASSPGHLPYEQYF	TGTGCCAGCTCACCTGGTCACCTCCCCTACGAGCAGTACTTC
-	TRBV7-9	TRBJ1-2	-	CASNRAYYGYTF	TGTGCCAGCAACAGGGCCTACTATGGCTACACCTTC
-	TRBV27	TRBJ2-1	-	CASSFLLQGIYNEQFF	TGTGCCAGCAGTTTCCTACTCCAGGGGATCTACAATGAGCAGTTCTTC
TRBD2	TRBV7-2	TRBJ2-1	-	CATIRGGLFRHEQFF	TGTGCCACCATCCGGGGGGGGTTATTTCGCCATGAGCAGTTCTTC
-	TRBV27	TRBJ2-2	-	CASSFGGSGGELFF	TGTGCCAGCAGTTTTGGGGGGAGCGGCGGGGAGCTGTTTTTT
-	TRBV7-9	TRBJ1-1	-	CASSSQGFFSTEAFF	TGTGCCAGCAGCTCTCAGGGGTTTTTTAGCACTGAAGCTTTCTTT
TRBD2	TRBV20-1	TRBJ2-5	few	CSVIPGLAREETQYF	TGCAGTGTCATCCCGGGACTAGCGCGTGAAGAGACCCAGTACTTC
-	TRBV7-2	TRBJ2-7	-	CASSPREQGSSYEQYF	TGTGCCAGCAGCCCGAGGGAGCAGGGGAGTTCCTACGAGCAGTACTTC
-	TRBV7-6	TRBJ2-5	few	CASSLAGASGETQYF	TGTGCCAGCAGCTTAGCGGGGGCTAGCGGAGAGACCCAGTACTTC
-	TRBV7-2	TRBJ2-3	many	CASSLRDTQYF	TGTGCCAGCAGCTTGAGAGATACGCAGTATTTT
-	TRBV5-1	TRBJ2-6	many	CASSGGSGANVLTF	TGCGCCAGCAGTGGAGGCTCTGGGGCCAACGTCCTGACTTTC
TRBD1	TRBV12-3/TRBV12-4	TRBJ2-1	few	CASRWTGGLVQFF	TGTGCCAGCAGATGGACAGGGGGACTAGTCCAGTTCTTC
TRBD2	TRBV7-6	TRBJ2-3	-	CASSFAGEADTQYF	TGTGCCAGCAGCTTTGCGGGAGAGGCAGATACGCAGTATTTT
-	TRBV6-2/TRBV6-3	TRBJ1-1	few	CASRKGTLGTEAFF	TGTGCCAGCAGAAAGGGCACCCTGGGAACTGAAGCTTTCTTT
-	TRBV29-1	TRBJ1-5	few	CSVVFGVGQPQHF	TGCAGCGTTGTGTTCGGGGTAGGGCAGCCCCAGCATTTT
TRBD2	TRBV12-3/TRBV12-4	TRBJ2-7	-	CASSLSGRFDEQYF	TGTGCCAGCAGCCTTAGCGGGAGGTTTGACGAGCAGTACTTC
-	TRBV18	TRBJ1-4	-	CASSPNLQPGVEKLFF	TGTGCCAGCTCACCAAATCTGCAGCCGGGGGTTGAAAAACTGTTTTTT
TRBD1	TRBV6-1	TRBJ2-3	few	CASSANRGSTDTQYF	TGTGCCAGCAGTGCAAACAGGGGGAGCACAGATACGCAGTATTTT
-	TRBV12-3/TRBV12-4	TRBJ1-2	-	CASSYAVNYGYTF	TGTGCCAGCAGTTACGCAGTGAACTATGGCTACACCTTC
-	TRBV7-7	TRBJ2-3	few	CASSPSGTGTRQYF	TGTGCCAGCAGCCCATCGGGGACGGGAACACGGCAGTATTTT
TRBD2	TRBV7-9	TRBJ2-7	-	CASSSQGGRSYEQYF	TGTGCCAGCAGCTCGCAGGGAGGGCGCTCCTACGAGCAGTACTTC
-	TRBV6-2/TRBV6-3	TRBJ2-7	-	CASSWTPTYEQYF	TGTGCCAGCAGTTGGACCCCGACCTACGAGCAGTACTTC
-	TRBV10-3	TRBJ2-7	-	CAISEPPYEQYF	TGTGCCATCAGTGAGCCGCCCTACGAGCAGTACTTC
TRBD2	TRBV20-1	TRBJ2-5	-	CSASSSGRAFVAQYF	TGCAGTGCTAGTTCTAGCGGGAGGGCCTTTGTGGCCCAGTACTTC
-	TRBV29-1	TRBJ1-2	-	CSVESGGYGYTF	TGCAGCGTTGAATCCGGTGGCTATGGCTACACCTTC
-	TRBV12-3/TRBV12-4	TRBJ1-6	few	CASSLIPDGTSPLHF	TGTGCCAGCAGTTTAATCCCGGACGGGACTTCACCCCTCCACTTT
-	TRBV7-6	TRBJ2-1	many	CASSLTSSSYNEQFF	TGTGCCAGCAGCCTGACATCGAGCTCCTACAATGAGCAGTTCTTC
-	TRBV9	TRBJ2-2	-	CASSVGQGGSNTGELFF	TGTGCCAGCAGCGTAGGACAGGGAGGATCGAACACCGGGGAGCTGTTTTTT
-	TRBV29-1	TRBJ1-6	-	CSVDLPPLHF	TGCAGCGTTGATCTCCCACCCCTCCACTTT
TRBD1	TRBV29-1	TRBJ2-5	few	CSVDGQGAAFSRTQYF	TGCAGCGTTGATGGACAGGGGGCCGCGTTTAGTCGGACCCAGTACTTC
-	TRBV29-1	TRBJ2-5	-	CSSGGGGETQYF	TGCAGCTCCGGAGGGGGAGGAGAGACCCAGTACTTC
-	TRBV19	TRBJ2-6	few	CASSIEGYPAGSGANVLTF	TGTGCCAGTAGTATAGAGGGTTACCCCGCAGGTAGCGGGGCCAACGTCCTGACTTTC
TRBD2	TRBV24-1	TRBJ2-3	-	CATSETGTSRATQYF	TGTGCCACCAGTGAAACCGGGACTAGCCGGGCTACGCAGTATTTT
-	TRBV4-2	TRBJ1-6	-	CASSQKELTPLHF	TGTGCCAGCAGCCAAAAAGAGCTAACACCCCTCCACTTT
-	TRBV29-1	TRBJ1-5	few	CSVAGDSNQPQHF	TGCAGCGTTGCAGGGGATAGCAATCAGCCCCAGCATTTT
TRBD2	TRBV15	TRBJ2-5	few	CATSRSGSLETQYF	TGTGCCACCAGCAGGAGCGGGAGTCTGGAGACCCAGTACTTC
-	TRBV24-1	TRBJ2-7	-	CATSDYLGLRAATGEQYF	TGTGCCACCAGTGATTATTTGGGTCTTCGGGCAGCGACGGGAGAGCAGTACTTC
-	TRBV27	TRBJ2-2	few	CASSLSVGELFF	TGTGCCAGCAGTTTATCGGTCGGGGAGCTGTTTTTT
TRBD2	TRBV4-3	TRBJ2-7	-	CASSQAGGWGYEQYF	TGCGCCAGCAGCCAAGCGGGAGGGTGGGGCTACGAGCAGTACTTC
-	TRBV5-1	TRBJ1-1	-	CASSQTSGTGNTEAFF	TGCGCCAGCAGCCAGACATCCGGGACGGGGAACACTGAAGCTTTCTTT